This T cell receptor (beta chain) came from a study of neurological immune-mediated disorders. This clonotype was seen at least ten times. As yet, its antigen is unknown. With 5 bases removed from V and 1 base from J, the gap between germline ends came to 8 bases. This CDR3 region has 13 residues. CDR1 is SGHTA and CDR2 is FQGNSA in the germline V gene. With 10-nucleotide random UMIs, 5'RACE was used to make the cDNA. Each CDR3 protein gets one entry after TCRdb re-called the 5' RACE reads with MiXCR. This sample has 45,000 or so distinct CDR3 sequences, with approximately 2.8% found just once. The unsorted libraries were generated from a total of 2 million PBMCs, which had been stored in RNAlater at -80 C. Notes on the study in general: HTLV-1-associated myelopathy ranked highest for TCR clonal expansion and multiple sclerosis lowest, beneath healthy controls. No expanded-clone CDR3 amino acid sequence recurred across subjects, suggesting private TCR-beta repertoires.

This clonotype originated in a woman between 50 and 59 years old with multiple sclerosis. The chain employs TRBV7-2 and TRBJ2-5; no clear D. Sequenced sample: PBMCs. The CDR3 DNA sequence: TGTGCCAGCAGCCTCTGGGCCCAAGAGACCCAGTACTTC. Translating it yields CASSLWAQETQYF. The full variable domain, rest sourced from reference TRBV7-2 and TRBJ2-5, is GAGVSQSPSNKVTEKGKDVELRCDPISGHTALYWYRQSLGQGLEFLIYFQGNSAPDKSGLPSDRFSAERTGGSVSTLTIQRTQQEDSAVYLCASSLWAQETQYFGPGTRLLVL.